The 30 T cell receptor beta chains below come from one sample, sequenced in a study of spatial heterogeneity in lung cancer. Time point denoted: blood at routine non-recurrence follow-up after resection. Each CDR3 protein is one row after TCRdb ran MiXCR on the 5' RACE reads. The sample has over 95,000 distinct CDR3 sequences; roughly a tenth are singletons. This specimen was PBMCs, taken at follow-up. These receptors were collected from a female donor with early-stage non-small cell lung cancer.

Only a few counts were recorded for this clonotype. V usage is TRBV11-2 and J usage is TRBJ2-7, with D uncertain. The germline V gene has CDR1 SGHAT and CDR2 FQNNGV. The CDR3 contains 15 residues. The germline V and J ends were trimmed by 6 bases and 3 bases, with 18 bases remaining between them. The CDR3 region has the DNA TGTGCCAGCAGGTCGATTGGGAAGTCCGACTACGAGCAGTACTTC. This codes for CASRSIGKSDYEQYF.

V gene TRBV5-1 combines with J gene TRBJ2-3; 8 nucleotides match TRBD2. The V and J ends lost 2 bases and 6 bases, in that order; junction bases with no gene match: 8. This CDR3 comprises 15 residues. Germline values: CDR1 SGHRS, CDR2 YFSETQ. In nucleotides, the CDR3 is TGCGCCAGCAGCTTTCCAGCGGGAGACTTCGATACGCAGTATTTT. It codes for CASSFPAGDFDTQYF.

The table lists this clonotype with many counts. V and J are TRBV9 and TRBJ2-2, with D possibly being TRBD2 (6 bases). V was pared by 2 bases and J by 5 bases, with 7 bases between. Germline loops: CDR1 SGDLS, CDR2 YYNGEE. The CDR3 extends over 13 amino acids. The chain's CDR3 is CASSVRETGELFF. Written as DNA, the CDR3 is TGTGCCAGCAGCGTGCGGGAAACCGGGGAGCTGTTTTTT.

This clonotype was seen more than once but under ten times. V is TRBV28 and J is TRBJ2-7, with TRBD2 matching over 7 bases. This CDR3 comprises 14 residues. The germline V gene has CDR1 MDHEN and CDR2 SYDVKM. The J segment lost 5 bases and the V segment lost 6 bases, leaving 10 bases of the junction unmatched. The CDR3 region is CASRRLRRGNEQYF. CDR3 DNA: TGTGCCAGCAGACGTTTGAGGCGGGGGAACGAGCAGTACTTC.

The chain joins TRBV19 to TRBJ2-3; TRBD2 matches 7 bases. The germline CDR1 and CDR2 sequences are LNHDA and SQIVND (reference sequence). CDR3 size: 16 residues. V gave up 5 bases and J gave up 0 bases; unmatched junction bases: 8. The CDR3 loop is CASSEIGGGSTDTQYF. As DNA, the CDR3 is TGTGCCAGTAGTGAAATTGGCGGGGGTAGCACAGATACGCAGTATTTT.

The chain uses TRBV20-1 and TRBJ2-7; TRBD2 agrees at 9 bases. From germline, CDR1 is DFQATT and CDR2 SNEGSKA (reference sequence). The J segment lost 4 bases and the V segment lost 6 bases, leaving 4 bases of the junction unmatched. CDR3 length: 12 amino acids. CDR3 protein: CSATGLAYEQYF. In DNA, the CDR3 is TGCAGTGCAACGGGACTAGCATACGAGCAGTACTTC.

This clonotype has only a few counts. V gene TRBV5-6 combines with J gene TRBJ2-7; D call uncertain. This CDR3 region has 12 residues. Trimming pared 2 bases from V and 7 bases from J, leaving 10 bases between. The germline CDR1 and CDR2 sequences are SGHDT and YYEEEE. CDR3 in amino acids: CASSLNEVEQYV. The CDR3 DNA is TGTGCCAGCAGCTTAAACGAGGTAGAGCAGTACGTC.

A few counts support this clonotype. This chain connects TRBV6-1 to TRBJ2-5, with 9 bases lining up with TRBD2. The CDR3 covers 16 residues. The germline CDR1 and CDR2 sequences are MNHNS and SASEGT. The V segment lost 4 bases and the J segment 2 bases; nucleotides outside the gene matches: 8. The chain's CDR3 is CASSGGMGLAQETQYF. Written as DNA, the CDR3 is TGTGCCAGCAGTGGGGGAATGGGACTAGCTCAAGAGACCCAGTACTTC.

The rearrangement uses TRBV7-9 and TRBJ2-1; 10 positions agree with TRBD2. Trimming cost V 0 bases and J 9 bases; bases outside gene matches: 11. CDR1 and CDR2 from the germline V gene are SEHNR and FQNEAQ (reference sequence). This CDR3 region has 17 residues. The CDR3 sequence is CASSLAWPSGRNAEQFF. CDR3 sequence (DNA): TGTGCCAGCAGCTTAGCCTGGCCTAGCGGGAGAAACGCTGAGCAGTTCTTC.

The chain carries TRBV20-1 and TRBJ2-1; the D gene is possibly TRBD2 (5 bases). Trimming left V 1 base short and J 4 bases short, with 17 bases between. This CDR3 region has 16 residues. Germline V gene sequence: CDR1 DFQATT, CDR2 SNEGSKA (reference sequence). DNA for the CDR3: TGCAGTGCTAGAGGACGGTCTAGCAGAAAGTACAATGAGCAGTTCTTC. Its translation: CSARGRSSRKYNEQFF.

In this sample, this clonotype turned up many times. V gene TRBV19 combines with J gene TRBJ2-2; no reliable D call. The CDR3 has 19 residues. CDR1 and CDR2 from the germline V gene are LNHDA and SQIVND (reference sequence). V was shortened by 1 base and J by 0 bases, with 18 bases between the two germline ends. The DNA of the CDR3 is TGTGCCAGTAGTATAGCGCCGTTTGTGAACAGTGCGAACACCGGGGAGCTGTTTTTT. Residues: CASSIAPFVNSANTGELFF.

The genes are TRBV2 and TRBJ2-2; TRBD1 matches at 8 bases. There are 15 residues in the CDR3. Germline CDR1 SNHLY, CDR2 FYNNEI. V was pared by 5 bases and J by 5 bases, with 7 bases of the junction left unmatched. The CDR3 spells CASSPTGARTGELFF. The DNA of the CDR3 is TGTGCCAGCAGTCCGACAGGGGCAAGGACCGGGGAGCTGTTTTTT.

The J gene is TRBJ2-1, the V gene TRBV20-1, with D possibly being TRBD2 (5 bases). Trimming removed 3 bases from V and 8 bases from J, with 20 bases in between. This CDR3 region has 15 residues. Germline V CDR1 and CDR2: DFQATT, SNEGSKA (reference sequence). In DNA, the CDR3 is TGCAGTGCTAGCCCCCCCCTGGGAGCTGCTCATGAGCAGTTCTTC. Translating gives CSASPPLGAAHEQFF.

This clonotype was found a few times. The chain has TRBV7-9 and TRBJ2-7, with D possibly TRBD2 on 5 matching bases. V lost 0 bases and J 6 bases, leaving 6 bases between the germline ends. This CDR3 spans 12 amino acids. Germline loops: CDR1 SEHNR, CDR2 FQNEAQ (reference sequence). The DNA for the CDR3 is TGTGCCAGCAGCTTAGCTGGAGGCGAGCAGTACTTC. It is translated as CASSLAGGEQYF.

This clonotype has just a few counts. The V gene is TRBV5-1, the J gene TRBJ2-3; D is undetermined. The CDR3 extends over 16 amino acids. Germline loops: CDR1 SGHRS, CDR2 YFSETQ. Trimming cost V 4 bases and J 0 bases, with 15 bases left between them. CDR3 residues: CASSAEIASSTDTQYF. For the CDR3, the DNA is TGCGCCAGCAGCGCCGAAATCGCGTCTAGCACAGATACGCAGTATTTT.

In its sample, this clonotype was seen a few times. This chain uses TRBV20-1 with TRBJ2-2, with D unresolved. The CDR3 runs to 17 residues. The germline V gene encodes CDR1 DFQATT and CDR2 SNEGSKA (reference sequence). Between the trimmed V and J ends, which lost 0 bases and 0 bases, there was a span of 14 bases. The CDR3 spells CSARDLRSVPNTGELFF. CDR3 in DNA: TGCAGTGCTAGAGATCTTCGGTCGGTACCGAACACCGGGGAGCTGTTTTTT.

The chain recombines TRBV14 with TRBJ1-1; D is unclear. The length of the CDR3 is 14 residues. The germline CDR1 and CDR2 sequences are SGHDN and FVKESK. The V gene lost 4 bases and the J gene lost 0 bases, with 9 bases spanning the gap. CDR3 in amino acids: CASSRSGMNTEAFF. CDR3 nucleotide sequence: TGTGCCAGCAGCCGGTCGGGGATGAACACTGAAGCTTTCTTT.

This chain connects TRBV7-2 to TRBJ2-4, with D tentatively TRBD2 (5 bases). The V end lost 2 bases, the J end lost 8 bases, and 13 bases lay between the germline ends. CDR3 length: 14 residues. CDR1 and CDR2 from the germline V gene are SGHTA and FQGNSA. The CDR3 here is CASSLQVARDIQYF. Here the CDR3 DNA reads TGTGCCAGCAGCTTACAGGTGGCGCGGGACATTCAGTACTTC.

The chain employs TRBV19 and TRBJ1-5, with D tentatively TRBD1 (5 bases). CDR1 and CDR2 (germline): LNHDA, SQIVND (reference sequence). The CDR3 contains 15 residues. With 6 bases removed from V and 1 base from J, the gap between germline ends came to 13 bases. CDR3 sequence reads: CASRSRGGSNQPQHF. In DNA, the CDR3 is TGTGCCAGTAGGTCGAGGGGTGGCAGCAATCAGCCCCAGCATTTT. Variable domain in full (rest from reference TRBV19 and TRBJ1-5): DGGITQSPKYLFRKEGQNVTLSCEQNLNHDAMYWYRQDPGQGLRLIYYSQIVNDFQKGDIAEGYSVSREKKESFPLTVTSAQKNPTAFYLCASRSRGGSNQPQHFGDGTRLSIL.

In the case of this clonotype: This is likely a read error, given that the CDR3 carries no conserved phenylalanine or tryptophan at its end. The limits of the CDR3 on the DNA are not certain, so only TCRdb's listed CDR3 is given. This chain connects TRBV28 to TRBJ1-2; the DNA was not used to check the table's D call, TRBD1. 12 amino acids form the CDR3, both terminal residues included. CDR1 and CDR2 from the germline V gene are MDHEN and SYDVKM. The chain's CDR3 is CASRSPDGRQLI.

The chain links TRBV30 to TRBJ2-3, with 7 positions matching TRBD2. This CDR3 region has 13 residues. Looked up from germline, CDR1 is GTSNPN and CDR2 is SVGIG (reference sequence). Trimming took 4 bases from V and 6 from J; bases not matched to a gene: 7. CDR3 bases: TGTGCCTGGACCCTAGGCGGGAGCGATACGCAGTATTTT. As protein: CAWTLGGSDTQYF.

In this sample, this clonotype turned up a few times. This sequence joins TRBV5-1 and TRBJ2-7; 7 positions agree with TRBD1. V lost 4 bases and J lost 0; bases outside the gene matches: 7. CDR3 length: 15 amino acids. The germline V gene encodes CDR1 SGHRS and CDR2 YFSETQ. The CDR3 here is CASSVGQVASYEQYF. Here the CDR3 DNA reads TGCGCCAGCAGCGTAGGACAGGTAGCCTCCTACGAGCAGTACTTC.

The chain combines TRBV5-1 with TRBJ2-1, with 16 bases that match TRBD2. V lost 4 bases and J lost 7; bases outside the gene matches: 2. Germline CDR1 is SGHRS and CDR2 is YFSETQ. The CDR3 length is 15 residues. This chain's CDR3 is CASSTGLAGGNEQFF. The CDR3 DNA is TGCGCCAGCAGCACGGGACTAGCGGGAGGGAATGAGCAGTTCTTC.

This clonotype was detected only a few times. V is TRBV19 and J is TRBJ2-5; 10 positions match TRBD2. The germline CDR1 and CDR2 sequences are LNHDA and SQIVND (reference sequence). The CDR3 is 15 residues long. With 6 bases clipped from V and 3 bases from J, the junction kept 7 bases outside the gene matches. The CDR3 loop is CASRLAGYVEETQYF. In DNA form, the CDR3 reads TGTGCCAGTAGACTAGCGGGGTATGTCGAAGAGACCCAGTACTTC.

This clonotype appeared many times. The rearrangement uses TRBV18 and TRBJ1-6, with D unclear. The germline V and J ends were trimmed by 8 bases and 8 bases, with 19 bases remaining between them. Germline V lookup: CDR1 KGHSH, CDR2 LQKENI. The CDR3 is 15 residues long. CDR3 nucleotide sequence: TGTGCCAGCGCAACCCCGGGAACTGGGGATTCACCCCTCCACTTT. It translates to CASATPGTGDSPLHF.

The sample holds a few counts of this clonotype. The gene calls are TRBV25-1 and TRBJ1-4; weak D call: TRBD1 (5 bases). Germline lookup yields CDR1 MGHDK and CDR2 SYGVNS. This CDR3 has 14 residues. The ends were cut back, 6 bases at V and 8 bases at J, with 16 bases in the middle. The CDR3 sequence: CASSRDPPAEKLFF. The DNA for the CDR3 is TGTGCCAGCAGCCGGGACCCACCGGCGGAAAAACTGTTTTTT.

This clonotype was seen repeatedly, ten times or more. The chain carries TRBV27 and TRBJ1-5; tentative D call: TRBD1 (5 bases). Germline V gene data show CDR1 as MNHEY and CDR2 as SMNVEV (reference sequence). CDR3 length: 13 residues. The V end was cut by 5 bases, the J end by 4 bases, with 9 bases between. The CDR3 DNA is TGTGCCAGCAGTCCGACAGTGAATCAGCCCCAGCATTTT. Translated, it gives CASSPTVNQPQHF.

At least ten counts were recorded for this clonotype. The J gene is TRBJ1-1, the V gene TRBV10-3; D unclear. The CDR3 runs 15 residues. V lost 0 bases and J 0 bases, leaving 8 bases between the germline ends. CDR1 ENHRY and CDR2 SYGVKD come from the germline V gene. The DNA for the CDR3 is TGTGCCATCAGTGAGTCACTCGGTGTGAACACTGAAGCTTTCTTT. This sequence encodes CAISESLGVNTEAFF.

This clonotype was seen more than once but under ten times. The chain has TRBV9 and TRBJ1-3; maybe TRBD1 (5 bases). Germline-derived CDR1 and CDR2 are SGDLS and YYNGEE. Trimming took off 0 bases at V and 0 bases at J, with 7 bases between the two ends. The CDR3 has 15 residues. The CDR3 bases are TGTGCCAGCAGCGTAGGGGGGTACTCTGGAAACACCATATATTTT. It is translated as CASSVGGYSGNTIYF.

In this sample, this clonotype turned up a few times. The V gene is TRBV5-5, the J gene TRBJ1-1, with TRBD1 as a possible D gene (6 bases). Per the germline V gene, CDR1 is SGHKS and CDR2 is YYEKEE (reference sequence). V was pared by 1 base and J by 5 bases, with 9 bases between. The CDR3 totals 13 residues. The CDR3 bases are TGTGCCAGCAGCTTGACAGGGAGGACTGAAGCTTTCTTT. Translated: CASSLTGRTEAFF.